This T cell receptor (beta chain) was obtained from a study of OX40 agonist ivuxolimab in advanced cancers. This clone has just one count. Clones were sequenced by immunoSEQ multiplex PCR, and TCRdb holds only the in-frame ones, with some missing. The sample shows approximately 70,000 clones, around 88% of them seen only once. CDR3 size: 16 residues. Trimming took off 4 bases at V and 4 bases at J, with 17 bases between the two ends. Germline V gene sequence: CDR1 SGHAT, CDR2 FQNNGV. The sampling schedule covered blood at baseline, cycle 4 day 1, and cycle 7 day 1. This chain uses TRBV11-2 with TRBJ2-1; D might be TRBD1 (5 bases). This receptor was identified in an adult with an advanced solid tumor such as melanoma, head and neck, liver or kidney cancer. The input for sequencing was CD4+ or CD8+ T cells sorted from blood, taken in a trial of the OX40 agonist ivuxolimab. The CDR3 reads CASSSTGVLRYNEQFF. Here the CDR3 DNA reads TGTGCCAGCAGCTCAACAGGTGTTTTACGGTACAATGAGCAGTTCTTC.